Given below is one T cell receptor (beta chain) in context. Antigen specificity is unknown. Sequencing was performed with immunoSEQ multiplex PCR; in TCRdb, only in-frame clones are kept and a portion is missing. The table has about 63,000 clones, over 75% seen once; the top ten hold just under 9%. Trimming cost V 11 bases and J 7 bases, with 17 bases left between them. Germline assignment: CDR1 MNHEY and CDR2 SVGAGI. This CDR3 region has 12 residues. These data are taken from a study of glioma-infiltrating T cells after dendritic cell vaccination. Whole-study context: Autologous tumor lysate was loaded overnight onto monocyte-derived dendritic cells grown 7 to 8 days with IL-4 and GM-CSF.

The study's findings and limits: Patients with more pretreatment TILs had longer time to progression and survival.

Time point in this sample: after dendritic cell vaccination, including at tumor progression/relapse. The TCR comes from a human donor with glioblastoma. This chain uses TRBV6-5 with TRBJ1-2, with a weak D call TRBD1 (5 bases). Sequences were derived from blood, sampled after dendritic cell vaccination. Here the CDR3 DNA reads TGTGCCGTAGTGGGGGGAACGCGTGGCTACACCTTC. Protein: CAVVGGTRGYTF.